Below, 17 T cell receptor beta chains from the same sample are listed, as sequenced in a study of cytomegalovirus exposure and HLA in healthy donors (dated by TCRdb to between 2016 and 2019). Libraries were constructed by the immunoSEQ multiplex PCR assay. The multiplex PCR relied on a mix of 60 forward primers for TCR Vbeta segments and 13 reverse primers for TCR Jbeta segments. TCRdb carries this immuneACCESS record with in-frame sequences only. Its versions omit some clonotypes, under half of them owing to an unresolved V gene in the studies checked, with the rest unexplained. For this sample the table gives 100,000 to 150,000 clones, of which about 79% were detected only once. The ten largest clones represent 3% to 4% of the sample. The sequenced material came from PBMCs. Receptor source: a woman aged 45-59 years in good health and CMV-seronegative.

V gene TRBV18 combines with J gene TRBJ1-2, with a possible D match to TRBD1 (6 bases). This CDR3 contains 14 residues. CDR1 and CDR2 from the germline V gene are KGHSH and LQKENI. Trimming pared 2 bases from V and 4 bases from J, leaving 11 bases between. This CDR3 reads CASSPSTGLYGYTF. The CDR3 DNA is TGTGCCAGCTCACCATCCACAGGGCTCTATGGCTACACCTTC.

The chain carries TRBV7-9 and TRBJ1-4; 8 nucleotides match TRBD1. CDR1 and CDR2 (germline): SEHNR, FQNEAQ (reference sequence). Unmatched junction bases numbered 16, after V lost 5 bases and J lost 8 bases. The CDR3 sequence is 17 residues long. CDR3 bases: TGTGCCAGCAGCCCCCCGGGAGGACAGGGTAGTCGAGAAAAACTGTTTTTT. Amino acids: CASSPPGGQGSREKLFF.

The rearrangement uses TRBV19 and TRBJ2-5; 9 bases are a match to TRBD1. Germline V gives CDR1 LNHDA, CDR2 SQIVND (reference sequence). The junction had 6 bases not matched to a gene; V was cut back by 8 bases and J by 5 bases. CDR3 size: 13 residues. CDR3 nucleotides: TGTGCCAGTGCCGGGACAGGGCTTGAGACCCAGTACTTC. This sequence encodes CASAGTGLETQYF.

In its sample, this clone was seen a few times. One end of the junction varies from germline; a read error may be responsible. The gene calls are TRBV9 and TRBJ2-3, with D possibly being TRBD1 (5 bases). Per germline, CDR1 SGDLS and CDR2 YYNGEE. CDR3 length: 17 amino acids. CDR3 region: CASCVAQGLVLTDTQYF. The CDR3 DNA sequence: TGTGCCAGCTGCGTAGCCCAGGGCCTCGTCCTCACAGATACGCAGTATTTT.

This chain links TRBV20-1 with TRBJ2-1, with unresolved D. CDR1 DFQATT and CDR2 SNEGSKA come from the germline V gene (reference sequence). Trimming removed 4 bases at V and 4 bases at J, with 5 bases between. The CDR3 sequence is 11 residues long. The CDR3 sequence: CSAKQYNEQFF. CDR3 bases: TGCAGTGCTAAACAGTACAATGAGCAGTTCTTC.

This rearrangement joins TRBV6-5 to TRBJ1-2, with a possible D match to TRBD1 (6 bases). Germline assignment: CDR1 MNHEY and CDR2 SVGAGI. The V end lost 5 bases, the J end lost 2 bases, and 9 bases lay between the germline ends. The CDR3 is 13 residues long. The CDR3 coding sequence is TGTGCCAGCAGTAGGACAGAGAACTATGGCTACACCTTC. Amino acids: CASSRTENYGYTF.

The rearrangement joins TRBV6-5 to TRBJ2-1, with 9 bases that match TRBD2. This CDR3 spans 15 amino acids. Germline values: CDR1 MNHEY, CDR2 SVGAGI. V lost 7 bases to trimming and J lost 2 bases; unmatched junction nucleotides: 6. The CDR3 DNA reads TGTGCCAGCAATATAGCGGGAGACGCCTACAATGAGCAGTTCTTC. Its translation: CASNIAGDAYNEQFF.

V usage is TRBV6-5 and J usage is TRBJ2-6, with D uncertain. The CDR3 extends over 16 amino acids. Germline-derived CDR1 and CDR2 are MNHEY and SVGAGI. Trimming shortened V by 4 bases and J by 5 bases, and 15 bases separated the two germline ends. CDR3 nucleotides: TGTGCCAGCAGTTCTACGTCGTCGGGTAGGGCCAACGTCCTGACTTTC. This gives the protein CASSSTSSGRANVLTF.

The chain is built from TRBV7-8 and TRBJ2-1; possibly TRBD1 for D (5 bases). The CDR3 runs 16 residues. The V and J ends lost 2 bases and 6 bases respectively, with 17 bases between them. The germline CDR1 and CDR2 sequences are SGHVS and FQNEAQ. The CDR3 bases are TGTGCCAGCAGCTTAATCGGATTGGGGCTACCCAATGAGCAGTTCTTC. Protein product: CASSLIGLGLPNEQFF.

This chain connects TRBV10-3 to TRBJ2-5; no firm D call. The germline CDR1 and CDR2 sequences are ENHRY and SYGVKD. The CDR3 has 16 residues. V lost 3 bases, J lost 1 base, and 15 bases lay in between. The CDR3 nucleotides read TGTGCCATCAGTGACCCCTTGAGAGGCCCCCAAGAGACCCAGTACTTC. Protein product: CAISDPLRGPQETQYF.

The rearrangement uses TRBV2 and TRBJ1-4; 7 nucleotides line up with TRBD1. The germline V gene has CDR1 SNHLY and CDR2 FYNNEI. The CDR3 totals 14 residues. J lost 7 bases, V lost 2 bases, and 4 bases had no gene match. The CDR3: CASSERQGGEKLFF. DNA for the CDR3: TGTGCCAGCAGTGAACGACAGGGCGGTGAAAAACTGTTTTTT.

The chain links TRBV6-5 to TRBJ2-3; TRBD2 is a possible D gene (6 bases). V was clipped by 3 bases and J by 8 bases, with 12 bases between them. The CDR3 has 13 amino acids. Germline values: CDR1 MNHEY, CDR2 SVGAGI. The CDR3, as DNA: TGTGCCAGCAGTTATGCGGGGTTGGGTACGCAGTATTTT. This encodes CASSYAGLGTQYF.

The chain combines TRBV7-8 with TRBJ2-3, with 11 nucleotides matching TRBD2. V shed 10 bases, J shed 4 bases, and the junction held 10 bases outside the gene matches. CDR1 and CDR2 from the germline V gene are SGHVS and FQNEAQ. The CDR3 spans 15 residues. The CDR3 DNA reads TGTGCCACCAGTGCGGGACTAGCGGACTCAGATACGCAGTATTTT. Protein: CATSAGLADSDTQYF.

V is TRBV28 and J is TRBJ2-7; D ambiguous. V gave up 5 bases and J gave up 5 bases, with 16 bases separating them. Germline V gene lookup returns CDR1 MDHEN and CDR2 SYDVKM. This CDR3 spans 14 amino acids. In DNA form, the CDR3 reads TGTGCCAGCAGTAACCGCGGTCTGCTGCACGAGCAGTACTTC. Protein sequence: CASSNRGLLHEQYF.

This clone was observed a handful of times. The chain recombines TRBV28 with TRBJ2-5; perhaps TRBD2 as D (5 bases). Trimming took off 4 bases at V and 5 bases at J, with 14 bases between the two ends. Germline values: CDR1 MDHEN, CDR2 SYDVKM. CDR3 length: 14 residues. CDR3 DNA sequence: TGTGCCAGCAGTTCTAGGAGGTTCACGGAGACCCAGTACTTC. It codes for CASSSRRFTETQYF. Based on the CDR3 plus reference TRBV28 and TRBJ2-5, the full variable domain is DVKVTQSSRYLVKRTGEKVFLECVQDMDHENMFWYRQDPGLGLRLIYFSYDVKMKEKGDIPEGYSVSREKKERFSLILESASTNQTSMYLCASSSRRFTETQYFGPGTRLLVL.

In its sample, this clone was seen a few times. The identical CDR3 is also encoded by other nucleotide sequences in the sample. The V call is TRBV19, the J call TRBJ2-2; 7 nucleotides align to TRBD1. Germline lookup yields CDR1 LNHDA and CDR2 SQIVND (reference sequence). The CDR3 sequence is 15 residues long. The J segment lost 0 bases and the V segment lost 3 bases, leaving 1 base of the junction unmatched. CDR3 region: CASSIQGANTGELFF. For the CDR3, the DNA is TGTGCCAGTAGTATCCAGGGGGCGAACACCGGGGAGCTGTTTTTT.

The chain joins TRBV5-1 to TRBJ2-2, with 7 bases matching TRBD1. V lost 1 base, J lost 4 bases, and 10 bases stayed unmatched. The V gene's germline CDR1 is SGHRS and CDR2 YFSETQ. The CDR3 contains 17 residues. This chain's CDR3 is CASSLQGGPPGTGELFF. CDR3 coding DNA: TGCGCCAGCAGCTTGCAAGGGGGCCCACCGGGCACCGGGGAGCTGTTTTTT.